The rows below give T cell receptor beta chains drawn from one sample of a study of blood T cell repertoires in COVID-19. Clones were sequenced by immunoSEQ multiplex PCR, and TCRdb holds only the in-frame ones, with some missing. The repertoire has 200,000 to 300,000 clones, about 85% of them found once; the top ten carry about 3%. The sequenced material came from peripheral blood. The receptors derive from a man aged 18 to 30 with active or convalescent COVID-19. The CDR3 runs from the conserved cysteine through the conserved F or W.

CASSLQEETATFGEQFF	TRBV7-2	TRBJ2-1
CAWSPDSQETQYF	TRBV30	TRBJ2-5
CASSLTSGRGGDTQYF	TRBV7-3	TRBJ2-3
CASSYSIGLAGVEQYF	TRBV6-5	TRBJ2-7
CASRLAGSSYNEQFF	TRBV6-5	TRBJ2-1
CASSPLSGSYNEQFF	TRBV19	TRBJ2-1
CASSLGQQNTEAFF	TRBV5-6	TRBJ1-1
CASTPGDRAYEQYF	TRBV28	TRBJ2-7
CASSQGLGRNSPLHF	TRBV6-2/TRBV6-3	TRBJ1-6
CASSTGTGVDEKLFF	TRBV11-1	TRBJ1-4
CASSSSQSGHYEQYF	TRBV7-6	TRBJ2-7
CASSLGTGTSGEQYF	TRBV6-5	TRBJ2-7
CASSLGTGAGIAFF	TRBV5-4	TRBJ1-1
CASSGQGVGRGVQPQHF	TRBV6-1	TRBJ1-5
CASSVGGTSEKLFF	TRBV9	TRBJ1-4